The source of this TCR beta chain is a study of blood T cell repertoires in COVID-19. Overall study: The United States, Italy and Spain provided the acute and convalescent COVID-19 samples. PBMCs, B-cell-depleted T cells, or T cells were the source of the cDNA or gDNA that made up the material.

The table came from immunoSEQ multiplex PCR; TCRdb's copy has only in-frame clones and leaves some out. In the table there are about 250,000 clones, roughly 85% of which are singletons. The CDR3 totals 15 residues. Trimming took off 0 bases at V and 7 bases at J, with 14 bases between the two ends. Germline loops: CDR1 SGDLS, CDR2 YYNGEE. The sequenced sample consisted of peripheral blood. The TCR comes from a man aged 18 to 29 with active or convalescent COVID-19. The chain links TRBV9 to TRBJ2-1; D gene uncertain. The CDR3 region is CASSVGMGLQNEQFF. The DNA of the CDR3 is TGTGCCAGCAGCGTAGGGATGGGTCTACAGAATGAGCAGTTCTTC. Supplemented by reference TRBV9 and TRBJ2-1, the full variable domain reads DSGVTQTPKHLITATGQRVTLRCSPRSGDLSVYWYQQSLDQGLQFLIQYYNGEERAKGNILERFSAQQFPDLHSELNLSSLELGDSALYFCASSVGMGLQNEQFFGPGTRLTVL.